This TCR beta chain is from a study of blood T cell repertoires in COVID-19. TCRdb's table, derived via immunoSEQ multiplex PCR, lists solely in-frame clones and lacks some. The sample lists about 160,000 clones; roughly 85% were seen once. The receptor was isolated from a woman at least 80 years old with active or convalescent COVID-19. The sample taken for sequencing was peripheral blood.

CDR3 region: CAIQRGSSYNEQFF. The CDR3 DNA reads as TGTGCCATCCAGCGGGGCAGCTCCTACAATGAGCAGTTCTTC. V gene TRBV6-5 combines with J gene TRBJ2-1; TRBD2 matches at 7 bases. The CDR3 extends over 14 amino acids. The germline V gene has CDR1 MNHEY and CDR2 SVGAGI. The J segment lost 0 bases and the V segment lost 10 bases, leaving 6 bases of the junction unmatched.